This T cell receptor beta chain was identified in a study of shared clonotypes between healthy human individuals. Study-wide points: Naive subsets tended to show greater estimated richness than memory subsets.

The germline V and J ends were trimmed by 6 bases and 5 bases, with 13 bases remaining between them. In germline, CDR1 is MDHEN, CDR2 SYDVKM. This CDR3 is built from 13 residues. Naive CD8 cells comprised CD45RO-negative, CCR7-positively selected cells, excluding terminally differentiated effector memory CD45RA+ cells. This clone was detected only once. Its antigen remains unknown. Other DNA sequences within the sample encode an identical CDR3. Clones were sequenced by immunoSEQ multiplex PCR, and TCRdb holds only the in-frame ones, with some missing. Among about 2 million clones listed, about 95% were seen once.

Sequencing was done on a sample of naive CD8+ T cells sorted from blood. The origin of this receptor is a man younger than 35 in good health. The chain has TRBV28 and TRBJ1-2; D gene ambiguous. CDR3 coding DNA: TGTGCCAGCAGCCTTAGAACCGGGTATGGCTACACCTTC. Protein product: CASSLRTGYGYTF.